This T cell receptor (beta chain) comes out of a study of OX40 agonist ivuxolimab in advanced cancers. In the study overall: Three dose-escalation patients had partial responses: one with hepatocellular carcinoma and two with cutaneous melanoma. Study-wide results and caveats: The average count of expanded clones was higher among CD8+ T cells than among CD4+.

Clones were sequenced by immunoSEQ multiplex PCR, and TCRdb holds only the in-frame ones, with some missing. The profile shows about 46,000 clones, approximately 88% of them singletons. J gave up 5 bases and V 5 bases, and 8 bases lay outside the gene matches. The germline V gene encodes CDR1 MDHEN and CDR2 SYDVKM. The CDR3 runs 15 residues. About this clone: The target antigen is unknown.

The sample consisted of CD4+ or CD8+ T cells sorted from blood, taken in a trial of the OX40 agonist ivuxolimab. The chain recombines TRBV28 with TRBJ1-5; 8 nucleotides agree with TRBD1. The receptor was isolated from an adult with an advanced solid tumor such as melanoma, head and neck, liver or kidney cancer. The DNA for the CDR3 is TGTGCCAGCAGTACCCAGGACAGGGTGGATCAGCCCCAGCATTTT. It codes for CASSTQDRVDQPQHF.